These 13 T cell receptor beta chains originate from one sample sequenced in a study of T cell changes during pregnancy in multiple sclerosis. Assay used: immunoSEQ multiplex PCR; TCRdb lists only in-frame clones, some missing. Altogether roughly 30,000 clones are present, about 91% being singletons, with the ten largest covering roughly a tenth. The source material was CD8+ T cells from peripheral blood mononuclear cells, sampled in the second trimester of pregnancy. These receptor sequences come from a female donor with multiple sclerosis, enrolled in a pregnancy study.

The chain carries TRBV28 and TRBJ2-4; possible D gene TRBD1, 6 bases. Trimming shortened V by 6 bases and J by 2 bases, and 20 bases separated the two germline ends. This CDR3 has 17 amino acids. CDR1 and CDR2 from the germline V gene are MDHEN and SYDVKM. CDR3 protein: CASSADSKGHSKNIQYF. For the CDR3, the DNA is TGTGCCAGCAGCGCCGACAGTAAGGGACACTCCAAAAACATTCAGTACTTC.

The rearrangement uses TRBV7-8 and TRBJ2-7; 9 bases match TRBD2. The V gene's germline CDR1 is SGHVS and CDR2 FQNEAQ. Trimming removed 5 bases from V and 7 bases from J; junction bases left unmatched: 15. The CDR3 runs to 16 residues. CDR3 bases: TGTGCCAGCAGCCCCCAAAGACTAGCGGCTCCGGGGGAGCAGTACTTC. Encoded protein: CASSPQRLAAPGEQYF.

This chain joins TRBV7-2 and TRBJ1-2; D remains unclear. The V end was cut by 8 bases, the J end by 3 bases, with 16 bases between. The germline V gene has CDR1 SGHTA and CDR2 FQGNSA. The CDR3 length is 14 residues. CDR3 sequence: CASASNQVHYGYTF. In DNA, the CDR3 is TGTGCCAGCGCCTCAAACCAGGTCCACTATGGCTACACCTTC.

V gene TRBV2 combines with J gene TRBJ1-5; D is undetermined. The CDR3 has 12 amino acids. The V end was cut by 4 bases, the J end by 7 bases, with 8 bases between. Germline V gene lookup returns CDR1 SNHLY and CDR2 FYNNEI. The CDR3 nucleotides are TGTGCCAGCAGTGGTGGAGAACAGCCCCAGCATTTT. It yields the protein CASSGGEQPQHF. The full variable domain, its missing parts supplied by reference TRBV2 and TRBJ1-5, is EPEVTQTPSHQVTQMGQEVILRCVPISNHLYFYWYRQILGQKVEFLVSFYNNEISEKSEIFDDQFSVERPDGSNFTLKIRSTKLEDSAMYFCASSGGEQPQHFGDGTRLSIL.

V usage is TRBV9 and J usage is TRBJ2-1; D unresolved. This CDR3 is built from 14 residues. Trimming took off 3 bases at V and 0 bases at J, with 7 bases between the two ends. CDR1 and CDR2 (germline): SGDLS, YYNGEE. CDR3 amino acids: CASSATGSYNEQFF. DNA for the CDR3: TGTGCCAGCAGCGCTACCGGCTCCTACAATGAGCAGTTCTTC.

This chain uses TRBV6-6 with TRBJ1-1; the D gene is possibly TRBD1 (6 bases). CDR1 is MNHNY, CDR2 SVGAGI, per germline (reference sequence). V lost 9 bases and J 1 base, leaving 12 bases between the germline ends. This CDR3 region has 13 residues. The CDR3 DNA follows: TGTGCCAGTCGGACAGTTAAGAACACTGAAGCTTTCTTT. Protein: CASRTVKNTEAFF.

This clone was observed a single time. The chain is built from TRBV7-6 and TRBJ2-1; unclear D gene. Deletions cut 1 base from V and 2 bases from J, with 12 bases between. CDR1 is SGHVS, CDR2 FNYEAQ, per germline. This CDR3 contains 16 residues. CDR3: CASSLGGERAYNEQFF. In DNA form, the CDR3 reads TGTGCCAGCAGCTTAGGCGGCGAGCGCGCCTACAATGAGCAGTTCTTC.

The chain has TRBV7-2 and TRBJ2-1, with D possibly being TRBD2 (6 bases). The germline CDR1 and CDR2 sequences are SGHTA and FQGNSA. Trimming took off 2 bases at V and 6 bases at J, with 17 bases between the two ends. There are 16 residues in the CDR3. In nucleotides, the CDR3 is TGTGCCAGCAGCTTAAATCAGGCCGGGAGAGGCAATGAGCAGTTCTTC. Translating gives CASSLNQAGRGNEQFF.

This chain joins TRBV28 and TRBJ1-1; 7 bases are shared with TRBD1. Germline V gene lookup returns CDR1 MDHEN and CDR2 SYDVKM. The CDR3 loop spans 15 amino acids. Trimming cost V 5 bases and J 0 bases; bases outside gene matches: 6. The CDR3 loop is CASSPRQGLNTEAFF. DNA for the CDR3: TGTGCCAGCAGTCCAAGACAGGGTTTGAACACTGAAGCTTTCTTT.

The V call is TRBV9, the J call TRBJ2-1, with D perhaps TRBD2 (7 bases). Germline CDR1 is SGDLS and CDR2 is YYNGEE. The V end was cut by 7 bases, the J end by 11 bases, with 13 bases between. The CDR3 has 11 residues. The CDR3 DNA follows: TGTGCCAGCTTGGGGGGGGGCAAGCAGTTCTTC. Translation gives CASLGGGKQFF.

The chain is built from TRBV6-4 and TRBJ2-3; a possible D gene is TRBD2 (7 bases). CDR1 MRHNA and CDR2 SNTAGT come from the germline V gene. CDR3 size: 14 residues. V was pared by 4 bases and J by 2 bases, with 10 bases between. In DNA form, the CDR3 reads TGTGCCAGCAGTGCTGGGGGGGCCACAGATACGCAGTATTTT. It specifies CASSAGGATDTQYF.

The chain recombines TRBV27 with TRBJ2-7, with 9 nucleotides matching TRBD1. Germline lookup yields CDR1 MNHEY and CDR2 SMNVEV (reference sequence). This CDR3 is 15 amino acids long. V shed 5 bases, J shed 3 bases, and the junction held 8 bases outside the gene matches. CDR3 sequence: CASSLTGTGNYEQYF. The CDR3 DNA is TGTGCCAGCAGTCTAACCGGGACAGGGAACTACGAGCAGTACTTC.

This chain joins TRBV7-9 and TRBJ2-3; no firm D call. V dropped 5 bases and J dropped 6 bases, with 24 bases sitting between them. This CDR3 has 17 amino acids. Germline CDR1 is SEHNR and CDR2 is FQNEAQ (reference sequence). This chain's CDR3 is CASSLSEAPAETDTQYF. For the CDR3, the DNA is TGTGCCAGCAGCCTGTCTGAGGCACCCGCCGAGACGGATACGCAGTATTTT. Using reference TRBV7-9 and TRBJ2-3 for the parts outside the CDR3, the full variable domain is DTGVSQNPRHKITKRGQNVTFRCDPISEHNRLYWYRQTLGQGPEFLTYFQNEAQLEKSRLLSDRFSAERPKGSFSTLEIQRTEQGDSAMYLCASSLSEAPAETDTQYFGPGTRLTVL.